The rows below give T cell receptor beta chains drawn from one sample of a study of early T cells in non-severe SARS-CoV-2 infection. TCRdb re-analysed the 5' RACE reads in MiXCR, keeping a single row per CDR3 protein. This table holds approximately 73,000 distinct CDR3 sequences, roughly 10% found once. Sequenced material: whole blood. The source is an adult who was a healthcare worker with PCR-confirmed SARS-CoV-2 infection or an uninfected control (not recorded which). Both conserved end residues are part of each CDR3. The order of the fields is J gene, D gene, clone size, V gene, CDR3 DNA, CDR3 protein. D genes are given only for firm matches. Clone size, where shown, is once, few, many, or a class for clones that have expanded.

j_gene: TRBJ2-3
d_gene: .
abundance: .
v_gene: TRBV4-1
CDR3nt: TGCGCCAGCAGCCACGAGGGAACTAGCACAGATACGCAGTATTTT
CDR3aa: CASSHEGTSTDTQYF

j_gene: TRBJ1-6
d_gene: .
abundance: .
v_gene: TRBV5-1
CDR3nt: TGCGCCAGCAGCCCCGTCGAGTGGGGTTCACCCCTCCACTTT
CDR3aa: CASSPVEWGSPLHF

j_gene: TRBJ2-5
d_gene: .
abundance: few
v_gene: TRBV6-6
CDR3nt: TGTGCCAGCAGTTATAGTACAGGGAAAGAGACCCAGTACTTC
CDR3aa: CASSYSTGKETQYF

j_gene: TRBJ1-1
d_gene: TRBD1
abundance: many
v_gene: TRBV7-9
CDR3nt: TGTGCCAGCAGCTTCAGGGGGGTTGAAGCTTTCTTT
CDR3aa: CASSFRGVEAFF

j_gene: TRBJ1-1
d_gene: .
abundance: few
v_gene: TRBV3-1
CDR3nt: TGTGCCAGCAGCCAAGTTCGGTTCACTGAAGCTTTCTTT
CDR3aa: CASSQVRFTEAFF

j_gene: TRBJ2-1
d_gene: .
abundance: few
v_gene: TRBV11-3
CDR3nt: TGTGCCAGCAGCTCTTACCGGGACCCCAACTATGAGCAGTTCTTC
CDR3aa: CASSSYRDPNYEQFF

j_gene: TRBJ1-1
d_gene: .
abundance: .
v_gene: TRBV29-1
CDR3nt: TGCAGCGGTGTCTTATCGAGGGCCCATGAAGCTTTCTTT
CDR3aa: CSGVLSRAHEAFF

j_gene: TRBJ1-4
d_gene: TRBD1
abundance: .
v_gene: TRBV11-2
CDR3nt: TGTGCCAGCAGCGAGACAGGGGTGGCTGAAAAACTGTTTTTT
CDR3aa: CASSETGVAEKLFF

j_gene: TRBJ1-2
d_gene: .
abundance: .
v_gene: TRBV29-1
CDR3nt: TGCAGCGCAAGACGGGACGGGGCCTATGGCTACACCTTC
CDR3aa: CSARRDGAYGYTF

j_gene: TRBJ2-7
d_gene: TRBD2
abundance: many
v_gene: TRBV7-9
CDR3nt: TGTGCCAGCCCTCGGCTAGCGGGGGTACCGGGCGAGCAGTACTTC
CDR3aa: CASPRLAGVPGEQYF

j_gene: TRBJ1-5
d_gene: TRBD1
abundance: few
v_gene: TRBV3-1
CDR3nt: TGTGCCAGCAGTAAAGGGGGCGATGACAATCAGCCCCAGCATTTT
CDR3aa: CASSKGGDDNQPQHF

j_gene: TRBJ1-2
d_gene: TRBD1
abundance: many
v_gene: TRBV5-8
CDR3nt: TGTGCCAGCGGGCTACAGGGGGCGTATGGCTACACCTTC
CDR3aa: CASGLQGAYGYTF

j_gene: TRBJ2-3
d_gene: TRBD2
abundance: few
v_gene: TRBV12-3/TRBV12-4
CDR3nt: TGTGCCAGCAGTTTGGACGTAACTAGCGGGGGAGACTCTAGCACAGATACGCAGTATTTT
CDR3aa: CASSLDVTSGGDSSTDTQYF

j_gene: TRBJ1-1
d_gene: .
abundance: few
v_gene: TRBV20-1
CDR3nt: TGCAGTGCTAGAGCAAACACTGAAGCTTTCTTT
CDR3aa: CSARANTEAFF

j_gene: TRBJ1-2
d_gene: TRBD1
abundance: .
v_gene: TRBV19
CDR3nt: TGTGCCAGTAGTTTCCGGACAGGGGGCAACTATGGCTACACCTTC
CDR3aa: CASSFRTGGNYGYTF

j_gene: TRBJ1-5
d_gene: .
abundance: few
v_gene: TRBV4-1
CDR3nt: TGCGCCAGCAGCCTCGGGAGGCAGACCAATCAGCCCCAGCATTTT
CDR3aa: CASSLGRQTNQPQHF

j_gene: TRBJ2-5
d_gene: TRBD2
abundance: once
v_gene: TRBV7-2
CDR3nt: TGTGCCAGCAGCTCCGTAGCGGGGGCGCCTCCGTACCAAGAGACCCAGTACTTC
CDR3aa: CASSSVAGAPPYQETQYF

j_gene: TRBJ1-4
d_gene: TRBD1
abundance: many
v_gene: TRBV7-2
CDR3nt: TGTGCCAGCAGCTTAGTTCGGGCAGGGGGCTATGAAAAACTGTTTTTT
CDR3aa: CASSLVRAGGYEKLFF

j_gene: TRBJ1-1
d_gene: .
abundance: many
v_gene: TRBV20-1
CDR3nt: TGCAGTGCTCAACTCCAGGATGGAGCTTTCTTT
CDR3aa: CSAQLQDGAFF

j_gene: TRBJ1-4
d_gene: TRBD1
abundance: many
v_gene: TRBV18
CDR3nt: TGTGCCAGCTCACCGGACAGGGCGAATGAAAAACTGTTTTTT
CDR3aa: CASSPDRANEKLFF

j_gene: TRBJ1-1
d_gene: .
abundance: many
v_gene: TRBV12-3/TRBV12-4
CDR3nt: TGTGCCAGCAGTTTTAGGGAGGGCACTGAAGCTTTCTTT
CDR3aa: CASSFREGTEAFF

j_gene: TRBJ1-2
d_gene: TRBD1
abundance: .
v_gene: TRBV10-2
CDR3nt: TGCGCCAGCAGTGAGTCGGGGGACAGAGCGAACTATGGCTACACCTTC
CDR3aa: CASSESGDRANYGYTF

j_gene: TRBJ2-7
d_gene: .
abundance: few
v_gene: TRBV28
CDR3nt: TGTGCCAGCAGTTTATGGGACTACGAGCAGTACTTC
CDR3aa: CASSLWDYEQYF

j_gene: TRBJ2-7
d_gene: .
abundance: few
v_gene: TRBV11-2
CDR3nt: TGTGCCAGCAGCTTAGTAGGGAGGGGGCCCTACGAGCAGTACTTC
CDR3aa: CASSLVGRGPYEQYF

j_gene: TRBJ1-5
d_gene: .
abundance: few
v_gene: TRBV19
CDR3nt: TGTGCCTCGAGACACTCCGGAGGCAATCAGCCCCAGCATTTT
CDR3aa: CASRHSGGNQPQHF

j_gene: TRBJ2-7
d_gene: .
abundance: once
v_gene: TRBV20-1
CDR3nt: TGCAGTGCTAGTTCCTCCCGCGAGCAGTACTTC
CDR3aa: CSASSSREQYF

j_gene: TRBJ2-3
d_gene: .
abundance: .
v_gene: TRBV7-8
CDR3nt: TGTGCCAGCAGCTTTAGGGTTCTAGCGCAAGATACGCAGTGTTTT
CDR3aa: CASSFRVLAQDTQCF